The rows below give T cell receptor beta chains drawn from one sample of a study of shared clonotypes between healthy human individuals. Data came from immunoSEQ multiplex PCR; TCRdb stores just in-frame clones and leaves some out. The repertoire holds under 850,000 clones, with over 60% as singletons. The sequencing sample was made of memory CD4+ T cells sorted from blood. The receptors were sampled from a woman aged 25-40 years in good health. CDR3s include the opening cysteine and the closing phenylalanine or tryptophan. D genes are given only for firm matches. Clone size is stated in some rows and not others, as once, few, many or a class when expanded.

D gene	V gene	J gene	clone size	CDR3 DNA	CDR3 protein
NA	TRBV11-2	TRBJ2-7	NA	TGTGCCAGCCTTGGGGCCGGCGTAGAGCAGTACTTC	CASLGAGVEQYF
TRBD2	TRBV2	TRBJ2-3	few	TGTGCCAGCAGTTCTAGCGGGAGGGTCACAGATACGCAGTATTTT	CASSSSGRVTDTQYF
NA	TRBV2	TRBJ1-1	NA	TGTGCCAGCAACATCGGGTGGACCACTGAAGCTTTCTTT	CASNIGWTTEAFF
TRBD1	TRBV7-7	TRBJ2-3	NA	TGTGCCAGCAGCTCCCGGGACAGGGCCAAGATGGGTAGGGAAGATACGCAGTATTTT	CASSSRDRAKMGREDTQYF
TRBD2	TRBV7-9	TRBJ2-3	NA	TGTGCCAGCAGCCTCGGACTAGGTGGGGATACGCAGTATTTT	CASSLGLGGDTQYF
NA	TRBV11-2	TRBJ2-2	NA	TGTGCCAGCAGATTGACAGAGAACACCGGGGAGCTGTTTTTT	CASRLTENTGELFF
NA	TRBV6-1	TRBJ1-1	NA	TGTGCCAGCAGTAGCTCGGTCTCGGGCACTGAAGCTTTCTTT	CASSSSVSGTEAFF
TRBD1	TRBV11-2	TRBJ2-7	NA	TGTGCCAGCAGCTTAGTCGGACAGGGTAAAGCCTCCTACGAGCAGTACTTC	CASSLVGQGKASYEQYF
TRBD1	TRBV28	TRBJ1-2	NA	TGTGCCAGCATTACCGGCGCAGGGGGGGCTGGCTACACCTTC	CASITGAGGAGYTF
TRBD2	TRBV7-7	TRBJ2-1	few	TGTGCCAGCAGCCCCTCTAGCGGGAGAGCTGAGCAGTTCTTC	CASSPSSGRAEQFF
NA	TRBV7-2	TRBJ2-7	NA	TGTGCCAGCAGCCGAAGGGCGGCCGCGGGCGAGCAGTACTTC	CASSRRAAAGEQYF
NA	TRBV21-1	TRBJ2-1	few	TGTGCCAGCAGCCCGGGCTACTTCTACAATGAGCAGTTCTTC	CASSPGYFYNEQFF
TRBD2	TRBV9	TRBJ2-1	NA	TGTGCCAGCAGCGGGGGACTAGCGGTATACAATGAGCAGTTCTTC	CASSGGLAVYNEQFF
TRBD1	TRBV4-1	TRBJ1-2	NA	TGCGCCAGCAGCCAACTTAGCCAGACAGGGTCGGGCTACACCTTC	CASSQLSQTGSGYTF
NA	TRBV5-1	TRBJ2-5	NA	TGCGCCAGCAGCTACGATGGGGCAGGTCAAGAGACCCAGTACTTC	CASSYDGAGQETQYF
NA	TRBV6-1	TRBJ2-3	NA	TGTGCCAGCAACCGGCAGGGGTCGACAGATACGCAGTATTTT	CASNRQGSTDTQYF
TRBD1	TRBV28	TRBJ1-2	many	TGTGCCAGCAGTGCATATCCAGGGGGCTCTGGCTACACCTTC	CASSAYPGGSGYTF
TRBD2	TRBV7-2	TRBJ2-1	NA	TGTGCCAGCAGCTTAGCGGGAGGGCCACGGTTCTTC	CASSLAGGPRFF
TRBD2	TRBV10-3	TRBJ2-5	NA	TGTGCCATCAGTGAGATGGGTACGGGAGGTCGAGAGACCCAGTACTTC	CAISEMGTGGRETQYF
TRBD2	TRBV5-4	TRBJ2-7	NA	TGTGCCAGCAGCTTGGAGGGAGGGGACTACGAGCAGTACTTC	CASSLEGGDYEQYF